Here is one T cell receptor beta chain with its context. Antigen specificity is unknown. The authors incorporated unique molecular identifiers into the TCR beta cDNA libraries. One entry per CDR3 protein results from TCRdb running MiXCR on the PCR reads. The sample yields roughly 620,000 distinct CDR3 sequences, about 44% seen once. The CDR3 is made up of 13 amino acids. In germline, CDR1 is LGHDT, CDR2 YNNKEL (reference sequence). The junction had 3 bases not matched to a gene; V was cut back by 2 bases and J by 14 bases. This entry is derived from a study of post-analysis software for immune sequencing data. Overall study context: Recorded disease courses covered relapsing-remitting, secondary progressive and progressive-relapsing multiple sclerosis. Some patients had no subtype annotation.

Study-wide results and limits: When patients were compared with controls, 4 or 5 TRBV segments were more frequent, TRBV5-6, TRBV5-1 and TRBV20-1 among them.

The sequencing input was blood. The chain carries TRBV3-1 and TRBJ2-3; the match to TRBD2 covers 14 bases. This TCR was sampled from a girl aged 5-17 years with multiple sclerosis. CDR3 nucleotide sequence: TGTGCCAGCAGCCAAATGACTAGCGGGAGGGTGTATTTT. This sequence encodes CASSQMTSGRVYF.